The entry below gives a single T cell receptor beta chain sequence along with its context. Its antigen is unidentified. Method: immunoSEQ multiplex PCR; TCRdb's copy keeps in-frame clones and lacks some. The sample has 26,000 or so clones, 75% to 85% seen once; the top ten hold about 16%. This sample is drawn from a study of vaccination effects on CD4 cells after COVID-19. Across the whole study: Samples came 142 and 148 days after COVID-19 diagnosis, before vaccination.

ViraFEST assay sequencing came after antigen-specific CD4+ T cells were expanded with viral peptide pools. CD4+ T cell isolation took place after approximately 11 days of culture. According to PCR results, the person was infected with SARS-CoV-2 between March and December 2020. The CDR3 is 15 residues long. Looked up from germline, CDR1 is MGHDK and CDR2 is SYGVNS. V gave up 6 bases and J gave up 2 bases; unmatched junction bases: 5. This sample comprised CD4+ T cells from PBMCs cultured with HCoV-NL63 spike peptides, obtained before COVID-19 vaccination. The chain links TRBV25-1 to TRBJ2-3; 10 nucleotides line up with TRBD1. This receptor was identified in a human donor who had a prior SARS-CoV-2 infection. CDR3 sequence (DNA): TGTGCCAGCAGGGGGACAGGGGAATTCACAGATACGCAGTATTTT. As protein: CASRGTGEFTDTQYF.